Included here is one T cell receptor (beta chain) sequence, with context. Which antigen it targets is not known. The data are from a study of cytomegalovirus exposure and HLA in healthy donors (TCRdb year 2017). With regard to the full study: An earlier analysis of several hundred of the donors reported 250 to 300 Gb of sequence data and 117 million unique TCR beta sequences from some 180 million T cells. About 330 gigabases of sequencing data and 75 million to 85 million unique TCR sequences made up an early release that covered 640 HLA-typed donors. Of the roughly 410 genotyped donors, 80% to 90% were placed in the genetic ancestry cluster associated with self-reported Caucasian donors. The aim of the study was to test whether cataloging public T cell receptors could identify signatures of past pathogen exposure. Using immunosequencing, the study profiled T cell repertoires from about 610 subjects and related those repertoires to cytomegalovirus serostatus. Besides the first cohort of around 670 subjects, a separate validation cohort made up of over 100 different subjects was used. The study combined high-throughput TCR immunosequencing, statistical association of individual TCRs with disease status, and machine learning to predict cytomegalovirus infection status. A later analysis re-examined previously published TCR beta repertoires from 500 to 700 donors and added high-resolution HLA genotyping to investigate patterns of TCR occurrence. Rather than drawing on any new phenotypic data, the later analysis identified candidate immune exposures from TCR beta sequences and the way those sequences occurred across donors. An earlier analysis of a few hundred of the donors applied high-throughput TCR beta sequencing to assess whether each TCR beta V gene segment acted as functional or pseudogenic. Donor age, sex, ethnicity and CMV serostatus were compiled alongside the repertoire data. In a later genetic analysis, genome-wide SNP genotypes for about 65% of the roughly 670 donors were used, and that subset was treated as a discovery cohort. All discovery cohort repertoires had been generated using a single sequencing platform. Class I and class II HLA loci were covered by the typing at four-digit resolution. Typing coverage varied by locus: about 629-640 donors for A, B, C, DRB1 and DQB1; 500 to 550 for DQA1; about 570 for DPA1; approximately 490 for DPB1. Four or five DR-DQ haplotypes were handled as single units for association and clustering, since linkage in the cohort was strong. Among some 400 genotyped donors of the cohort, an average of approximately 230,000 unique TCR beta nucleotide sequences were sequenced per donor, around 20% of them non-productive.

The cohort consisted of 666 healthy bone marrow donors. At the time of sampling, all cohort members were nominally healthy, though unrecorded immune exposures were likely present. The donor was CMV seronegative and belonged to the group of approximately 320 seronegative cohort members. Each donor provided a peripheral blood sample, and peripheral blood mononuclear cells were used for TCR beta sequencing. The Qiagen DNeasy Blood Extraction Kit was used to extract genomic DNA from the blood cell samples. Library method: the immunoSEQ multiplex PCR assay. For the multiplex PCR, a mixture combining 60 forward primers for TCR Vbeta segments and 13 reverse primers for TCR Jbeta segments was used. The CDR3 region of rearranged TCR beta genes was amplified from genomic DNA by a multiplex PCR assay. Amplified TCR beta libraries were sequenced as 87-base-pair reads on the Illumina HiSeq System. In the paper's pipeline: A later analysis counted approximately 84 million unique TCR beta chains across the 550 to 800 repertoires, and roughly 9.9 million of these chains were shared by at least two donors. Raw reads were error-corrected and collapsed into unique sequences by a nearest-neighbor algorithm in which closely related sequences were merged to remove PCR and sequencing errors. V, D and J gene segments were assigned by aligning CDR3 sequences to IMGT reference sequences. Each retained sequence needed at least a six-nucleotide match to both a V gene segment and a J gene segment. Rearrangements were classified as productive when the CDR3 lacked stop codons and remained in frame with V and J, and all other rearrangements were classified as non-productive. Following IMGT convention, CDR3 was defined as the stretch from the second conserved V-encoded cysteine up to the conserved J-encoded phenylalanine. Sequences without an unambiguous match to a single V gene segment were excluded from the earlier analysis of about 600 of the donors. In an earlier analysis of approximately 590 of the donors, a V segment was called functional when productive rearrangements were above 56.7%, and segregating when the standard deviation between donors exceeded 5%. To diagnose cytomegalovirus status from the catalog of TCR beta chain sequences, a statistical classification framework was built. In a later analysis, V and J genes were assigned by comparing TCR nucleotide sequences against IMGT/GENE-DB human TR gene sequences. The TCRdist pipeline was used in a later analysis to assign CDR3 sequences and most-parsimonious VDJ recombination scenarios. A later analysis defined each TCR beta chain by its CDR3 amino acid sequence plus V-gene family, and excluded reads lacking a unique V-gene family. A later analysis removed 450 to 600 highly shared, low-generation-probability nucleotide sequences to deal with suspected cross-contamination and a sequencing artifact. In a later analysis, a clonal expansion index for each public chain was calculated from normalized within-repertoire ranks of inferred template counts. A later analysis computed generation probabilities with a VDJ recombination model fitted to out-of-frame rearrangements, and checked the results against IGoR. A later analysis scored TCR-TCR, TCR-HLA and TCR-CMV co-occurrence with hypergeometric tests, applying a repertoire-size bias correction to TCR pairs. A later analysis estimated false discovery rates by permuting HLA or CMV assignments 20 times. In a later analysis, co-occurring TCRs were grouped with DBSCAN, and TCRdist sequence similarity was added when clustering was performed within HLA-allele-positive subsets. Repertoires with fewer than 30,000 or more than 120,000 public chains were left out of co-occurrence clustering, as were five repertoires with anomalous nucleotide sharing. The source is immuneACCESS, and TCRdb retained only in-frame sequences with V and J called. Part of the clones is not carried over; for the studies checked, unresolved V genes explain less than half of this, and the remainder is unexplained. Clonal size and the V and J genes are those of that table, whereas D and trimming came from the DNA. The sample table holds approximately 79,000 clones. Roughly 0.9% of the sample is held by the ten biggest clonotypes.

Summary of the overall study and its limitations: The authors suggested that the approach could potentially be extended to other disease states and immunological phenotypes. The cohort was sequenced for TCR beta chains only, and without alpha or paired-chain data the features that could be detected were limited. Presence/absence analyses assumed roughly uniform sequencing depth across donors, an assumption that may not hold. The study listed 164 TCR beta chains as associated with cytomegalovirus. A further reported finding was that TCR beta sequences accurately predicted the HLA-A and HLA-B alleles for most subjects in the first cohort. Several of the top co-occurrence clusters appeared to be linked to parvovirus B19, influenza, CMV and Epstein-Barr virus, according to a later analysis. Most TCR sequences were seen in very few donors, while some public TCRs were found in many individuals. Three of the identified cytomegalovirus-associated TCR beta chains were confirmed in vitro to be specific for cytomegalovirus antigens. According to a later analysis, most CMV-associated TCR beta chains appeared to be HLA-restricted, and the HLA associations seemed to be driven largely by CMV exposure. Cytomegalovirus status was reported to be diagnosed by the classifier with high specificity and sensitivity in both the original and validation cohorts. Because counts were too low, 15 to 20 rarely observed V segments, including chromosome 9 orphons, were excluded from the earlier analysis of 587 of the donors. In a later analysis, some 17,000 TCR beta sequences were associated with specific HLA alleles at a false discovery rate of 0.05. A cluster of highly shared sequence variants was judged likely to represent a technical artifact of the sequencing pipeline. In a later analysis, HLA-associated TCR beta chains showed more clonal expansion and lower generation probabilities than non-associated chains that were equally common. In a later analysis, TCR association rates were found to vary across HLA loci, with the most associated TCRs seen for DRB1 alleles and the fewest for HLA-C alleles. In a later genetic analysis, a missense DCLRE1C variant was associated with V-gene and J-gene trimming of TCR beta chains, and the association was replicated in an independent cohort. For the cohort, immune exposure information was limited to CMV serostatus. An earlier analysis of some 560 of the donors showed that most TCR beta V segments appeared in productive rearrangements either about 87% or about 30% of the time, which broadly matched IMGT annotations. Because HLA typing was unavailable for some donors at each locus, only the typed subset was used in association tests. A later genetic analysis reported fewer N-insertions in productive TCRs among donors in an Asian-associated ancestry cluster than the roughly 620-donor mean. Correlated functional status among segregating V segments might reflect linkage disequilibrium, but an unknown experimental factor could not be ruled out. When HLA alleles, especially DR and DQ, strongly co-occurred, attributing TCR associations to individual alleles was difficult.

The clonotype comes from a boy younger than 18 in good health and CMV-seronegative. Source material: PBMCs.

The nucleotide sequence reads as follows: TGTGCCAGCAGCTTAAGGGCGACAGGGGGGAGCACTGAAGCTTTCTTT. This gives the protein CASSLRATGGSTEAFF. In this chain, TRBV11-2 is recombined with TRBJ1-1; TRBD1 lines up with 9 middle nucleotides. Trimmed from V: 2 bases; trimmed from J: 4 bases; junction bases lacking a gene match: 8. The CDR3, from cysteine to phenylalanine, totals 16 residues. Of the read, only the CDR3 DNA is kept; its 48 bases are in frame from base 1. CDR1 and CDR2 were assigned from the germline V gene as SGHAT and FQNNGV.